The 14 T cell receptor beta chains reported below all come from one sample, sequenced in a study of blood T cell repertoires in COVID-19. Clones were sequenced by immunoSEQ multiplex PCR, and TCRdb holds only the in-frame ones, with some missing. This sample yields about 110,000 clones, of which 65% to 80% are seen a single time; about 2% belongs to the top ten. The source material was peripheral blood. The receptors were sampled from a woman in her forties with acute or convalescent COVID-19.

CDR3 nucleotides: TGTGCCAGTAGAGGGACCGGACTAGCGGGGAACCAAGAGACCCAGTACTTC. Residues: CASRGTGLAGNQETQYF. This chain joins TRBV19 and TRBJ2-5, with 12 nucleotides matching TRBD2. After removal of 6 bases from V and 0 bases from J, the junction contained 8 bases not matched to a gene. CDR3 size: 17 residues. From germline, CDR1 is LNHDA and CDR2 SQIVND (reference sequence). Together with reference TRBV19 and TRBJ2-5, the CDR3 gives the full variable domain: DGGITQSPKYLFRKEGQNVTLSCEQNLNHDAMYWYRQDPGQGLRLIYYSQIVNDFQKGDIAEGYSVSREKKESFPLTVTSAQKNPTAFYLCASRGTGLAGNQETQYFGPGTRLLVL.

V gene TRBV6-1 combines with J gene TRBJ1-2; 7 positions match TRBD1. The CDR3 length is 12 residues. Germline CDR1 is MNHNS and CDR2 is SASEGT. J was trimmed by 8 bases and V by 2 bases; bases with no gene match: 2. CDR3 sequence reads: CASSERQGGYTF. The DNA for the CDR3 is TGTGCCAGCAGTGAACGACAGGGCGGCTACACCTTC.

The CDR3 bases are TGTGCCTGGAGTCGCGCCGAGGGAAAGGACTATGGCTACACCTTC. It yields the protein CAWSRAEGKDYGYTF. The V gene is TRBV30, the J gene TRBJ1-2; D is unresolved. CDR1 is GTSNPN, CDR2 SVGIG, per germline (reference sequence). The V and J ends lost 2 bases and 3 bases respectively, with 16 bases between them. The CDR3 is 15 residues long.

The chain recombines TRBV7-9 with TRBJ1-1; D perhaps matches TRBD1 (5 bases). The CDR3 is 16 amino acids. In germline, CDR1 is SEHNR, CDR2 FQNEAQ (reference sequence). V was shortened by 3 bases and J by 1 base, with 15 bases between the two germline ends. Written as DNA, the CDR3 is TGTGCCAGCAGCTTGGGAGGGGTGGGCTCGAACACTGAAGCTTTCTTT. Protein sequence: CASSLGGVGSNTEAFF.

The gene calls are TRBV7-2 and TRBJ2-5, with 9 bases that match TRBD2. The CDR3 length is 17 residues. Germline-derived CDR1 and CDR2 are SGHTA and FQGNSA. Germline trimming cut 1 base from V and 4 bases from J; bases unmatched to any gene: 10. CDR3 residues: CASSLVGSLAGLETQYF. CDR3 coding DNA: TGTGCCAGCAGCTTAGTTGGTAGTCTAGCGGGGTTAGAGACCCAGTACTTC.

In its sample, this clone was seen once. The chain uses TRBV5-1 and TRBJ2-2, with 8 bases that match TRBD2. CDR3 length: 16 amino acids. Trimming at V came to 1 base and at J to 3 bases, leaving 5 bases not matched to a gene. Germline CDR1 reads SGHRS; CDR2 reads YFSETQ. CDR3 amino acids: CASSLTGGGYTGELFF. CDR3 nucleotide sequence: TGCGCCAGCAGCTTGACCGGCGGGGGGTACACCGGGGAGCTGTTTTTT.

This chain links TRBV29-1 with TRBJ1-1, with a weak D call TRBD1 (6 bases). Per the germline V gene, CDR1 is SQVTM and CDR2 is ANQGSEA. This CDR3 has 12 amino acids. V lost 7 bases and J lost 8, with 17 bases in between. In nucleotides, the CDR3 is TGCAGCGCCACAAGGGGGGGGTTCGAAGCTTTCTTT. Its protein product is CSATRGGFEAFF. Drawing the rest from reference TRBV29-1 and TRBJ1-1, the complete variable domain is SAVISQKPSRDICQRGTSLTIQCQVDSQVTMMFWYRQQPGQSLTLIATANQGSEATYESGFVIDKFPISRPNLTFSTLTVSNMSPEDSSIYLCSATRGGFEAFFGQGTRLTVV.

The rearrangement joins TRBV6-5 to TRBJ1-1, with 10 nucleotides matching TRBD1. Unmatched junction bases numbered 7, after V lost 5 bases and J lost 4 bases. The length of the CDR3 is 15 residues. Germline assignment: CDR1 MNHEY and CDR2 SVGAGI. The CDR3 protein is CASSIDRGRSTEAFF. In nucleotides, the CDR3 is TGTGCCAGCAGTATCGACAGGGGGCGCAGCACTGAAGCTTTCTTT.

The chain carries TRBV7-2 and TRBJ1-4, with D hard to call. The CDR3 is 16 amino acids. V was clipped by 3 bases and J by 4 bases, with 15 bases between them. The germline CDR1 and CDR2 sequences are SGHTA and FQGNSA. Here the CDR3 reads CASSLGYGGDNEKLFF. CDR3 in DNA: TGTGCCAGCAGCTTGGGATACGGAGGAGATAATGAAAAACTGTTTTTT.

This chain connects TRBV10-3 to TRBJ2-7, with D possibly TRBD2 on 5 matching bases. The CDR3 has 13 residues. Per the germline V gene, CDR1 is ENHRY and CDR2 is SYGVKD. The V end lost 3 bases, the J end lost 5 bases, and 11 bases lay between the germline ends. As DNA, the CDR3 is TGTGCCATCAGTGACGGACTGGATGACGAGCAGTACTTC. Translation gives CAISDGLDDEQYF.

The gene calls are TRBV5-4 and TRBJ2-3; 12 bases match TRBD1. The germline gives CDR1 SGHNT, CDR2 YYREEE (reference sequence). The J segment lost 2 bases and the V segment lost 3 bases, leaving 1 base of the junction unmatched. The CDR3 extends over 15 amino acids. CDR3 amino acids: CASSWDRGPTDTQYF. Written as DNA, the CDR3 is TGTGCCAGCAGCTGGGACAGGGGGCCCACAGATACGCAGTATTTT. Using reference TRBV5-4 and TRBJ2-3 for the parts outside the CDR3, the full variable domain is ETGVTQSPTHLIKTRGQQVTLRCSSQSGHNTVSWYQQALGQGPQFIFQYYREEENGRGNFPPRFSGLQFPNYSSELNVNALELDDSALYLCASSWDRGPTDTQYFGPGTRLTVL.

This clone was found a few times. V and J are TRBV7-2 and TRBJ2-7, with D hard to call. This CDR3 region has 13 residues. Germline CDR1 SGHTA, CDR2 FQGNSA. The V gene lost 3 bases and the J gene lost 0 bases, with 6 bases spanning the gap. The CDR3 bases are TGTGCCAGCAGCTTCGGGTCCTCCTACGAGCAGTACTTC. Protein sequence: CASSFGSSYEQYF. The variable domain in full, completed from reference TRBV7-2 and TRBJ2-7, reads GAGVSQSPSNKVTEKGKDVELRCDPISGHTALYWYRQSLGQGLEFLIYFQGNSAPDKSGLPSDRFSAERTGGSVSTLTIQRTQQEDSAVYLCASSFGSSYEQYFGPGTRLTVT.

This clone has a handful of counts. V is TRBV4-2 and J is TRBJ1-5; TRBD1 matches at 8 bases. The CDR3 runs to 15 residues. V was pared by 6 bases and J by 3 bases, with 7 bases of the junction left unmatched. Germline-derived CDR1 and CDR2 are LGHNA and YNFKEQ. The CDR3 spells CASSLDRANNQPQHF. The DNA of the CDR3 is TGTGCCAGCAGTTTGGACAGGGCTAACAATCAGCCCCAGCATTTT.

The chain couples TRBV4-1 to TRBJ2-2; 9 nucleotides line up with TRBD2. The CDR3 runs 17 residues. The V gene end was trimmed by 0 bases and the J gene end by 5 bases; junction bases not matched to a gene: 7. CDR1 MGHRA and CDR2 YSYEKL come from the germline V gene. The CDR3 DNA is TGCGCCAGCAGCCAAGACCCACAGCGGGGGGTGACCGGGGAGCTGTTTTTT. It codes for CASSQDPQRGVTGELFF.